A selection of T cell receptor beta chains follows, all from one sample in a study of blood T cell repertoires in COVID-19. Profiled with immunoSEQ multiplex PCR; TCRdb holds only in-frame clones, not every one. The repertoire includes about 230,000 clones, approximately 84% of them detected once, and 11% sits in the top ten. Sequencing was carried out using peripheral blood. These receptors all stem from a man aged 50-59 years with COVID-19, enrolled during active disease. Both conserved end residues are trimmed from each CDR3. Clone size is shown for a subset of rows, as once, few, many or a class of expanded clone.

TRBJ1-5 | TRBV19 | once | ASRWGSENSNQPQH
TRBJ1-2 | TRBV19 | few | ASSYRGADGYT
TRBJ1-5 | TRBV9 | - | ASGSSNQPQH
TRBJ2-1 | TRBV7-3 | - | ASSRQTSGSMNEQF
TRBJ1-1 | TRBV7-3 | - | ASSSGLNTEAF
TRBJ1-5 | TRBV19 | few | ASSTGQGGSNQPQH
TRBJ1-2 | TRBV19 | - | ASRGQGTEVYYGYT
TRBJ1-5 | TRBV18 | - | ASSGGTALDQPQH
TRBJ1-5 | TRBV28 | - | ASIPGGVGAGVSNQPQH
TRBJ2-7 | TRBV11-2 | - | ASSSSSRDSSYEQY
TRBJ1-1 | TRBV25-1 | once | ASRTTGLTEAF
TRBJ2-7 | TRBV6-5 | - | ASRLAGESYEQY
TRBJ2-7 | TRBV19 | - | ASETGGNPSYEQY
TRBJ2-1 | TRBV7-2 | - | ASSLVPLADYNSYNEQF
TRBJ1-6 | TRBV15 | few | ATSFGQKSPLH
TRBJ2-5 | TRBV19 | - | ASSISGGRETQY
TRBJ2-7 | TRBV2 | - | ASSFERGEQY
TRBJ2-3 | TRBV11-2 | few | ASSRTSGGAADTQY
TRBJ1-5 | TRBV28 | - | ASSLTDRLVHQPQH
TRBJ1-1 | TRBV7-2 | - | ASSLREITNTEAF
TRBJ1-4 | TRBV14 | few | ASSQGVGRQPNEKLF
TRBJ1-3 | TRBV30 | - | AWSSGTDQNTIY
TRBJ2-2 | TRBV5-1 | - | ASSFGGENTGELF
TRBJ2-2 | TRBV6-2/TRBV6-3 | - | ASSYGTGVVGELF
TRBJ2-7 | TRBV10-3 | once | AISTGTGSYEQY
TRBJ2-5 | TRBV24-1 | once | ATSPGTGLWETQY
TRBJ1-2 | TRBV9 | - | ASSVGQGALGYT
TRBJ2-5 | TRBV7-2 | - | ASSPNGLAGGETQY
TRBJ2-1 | TRBV21-1 | - | ASRNATGLNEQF
TRBJ2-7 | TRBV18 | - | ASSPIADSYEQY
TRBJ2-3 | TRBV18 | - | ASSPLKREADTQY
TRBJ1-1 | TRBV7-3 | - | ASSLGTDMNTEAF
TRBJ2-3 | TRBV12-3/TRBV12-4 | - | ASSSWGDLAQY
TRBJ2-5 | TRBV30 | - | AWSKTTGGQETQY
TRBJ2-7 | TRBV27 | - | ASRTSGSSYEQY
TRBJ2-7 | TRBV5-4 | once | ASSANSRDYEQY
TRBJ1-3 | TRBV24-1 | - | ATRVSGVPGNTIY
TRBJ2-7 | TRBV11-2 | many | ASSLSTGGASSYEQY
TRBJ2-7 | TRBV6-5 | - | ASSYGQGSLYEQY
TRBJ1-4 | TRBV28 | - | ASRRDRGEEKLF